Ten or more counts support the clone carrying this T cell receptor beta chain. This sample is drawn from a study of T cells in Graves' hyperthyroidism and ophthalmopathy. Based on clinical symptoms, serum thyroxine and TRAb, thyroid ultrasound and orbital computed tomography, diagnoses were reached. The CDR3 contains 13 residues. The germline CDR1 and CDR2 sequences are LGHNA and YNFKEQ. V was shortened by 2 bases and J by 6 bases, with 8 bases between the two germline ends. TCR beta CDR3 region amplification was performed from RNA transcripts. HTBI primers were used for first-round RT-PCR of the TCR CDR3. One entry per CDR3 protein results from TCRdb running MiXCR on the multiplex PCR reads. This sample has about 570,000 distinct CDR3 sequences; around 46% occur once, and the top ten carry roughly 20%.

J is TRBJ1-5 and V is TRBV4-2; D is ambiguous. The specimen was peripheral blood or thyroid tissue (not recorded which). The receptor was isolated from an adult woman with Graves' disease, either hyperthyroidism or ophthalmopathy (not recorded which). The CDR3 nucleotides are TGTGCCAGCAGCCAACCCCCCAGTCAGCCCCAGCATTTT. Its translation: CASSQPPSQPQHF.